Following are 19 T cell receptor beta chains from one sample sequenced in a study of blood T cell repertoires in COVID-19. The assay was immunoSEQ multiplex PCR, and TCRdb's table has in-frame clones only and misses some. The sample consists of approximately 220,000 clones, roughly 84% of them appearing once. The source material was peripheral blood. Receptors were obtained from a woman aged 30 to 39 who had recovered from COVID-19.

The chain uses TRBV5-6 and TRBJ2-3; 9 positions agree with TRBD1. Per the germline V gene, CDR1 is SGHDT and CDR2 is YYEEEE. This CDR3 is 14 amino acids long. V was clipped by 4 bases and J by 1 base; unmatched bases: 1. The CDR3 sequence: CASSRDRGTDTQYF. DNA of the CDR3: TGTGCCAGCAGCCGGGACAGGGGCACAGATACGCAGTATTTT.

CDR3 in amino acids: CASSLTGAVSGYTF. The CDR3 DNA reads as TGTGCCAGCAGTTTAACAGGGGCGGTTTCTGGCTACACCTTC. V usage is TRBV27 and J usage is TRBJ1-2; 7 bases fit TRBD1. The CDR3 is made up of 14 amino acids. The V gene's germline CDR1 is MNHEY and CDR2 SMNVEV (reference sequence). J lost 7 bases, V lost 2 bases, and 7 bases had no gene match.

This chain uses TRBV11-2 with TRBJ2-7; no clear D. V was clipped by 5 bases and J by 5 bases, with 16 bases between them. The CDR3 has 14 residues. CDR1 and CDR2 from the germline V gene are SGHAT and FQNNGV. CDR3 loop: CASSPWQTPHEQYF. The CDR3 coding sequence is TGTGCCAGCAGCCCCTGGCAGACACCCCACGAGCAGTACTTC.

This clone has more than one count but fewer than ten. The rearrangement links TRBV5-5 to TRBJ1-6, with D maybe TRBD1 (6 bases). The germline V gene encodes CDR1 SGHKS and CDR2 YYEKEE (reference sequence). Between the trimmed V and J ends, which lost 4 bases and 10 bases, there was a span of 24 bases. The CDR3 extends over 17 amino acids. The CDR3 reads CASSLDHVLAGGSPLHF. CDR3 in DNA: TGTGCCAGCAGCCTCGACCACGTACTCGCGGGGGGCTCACCCCTCCACTTT.

V gene TRBV24-1 combines with J gene TRBJ2-3; 7 bases line up with TRBD2. Trimming cost V 4 bases and J 1 base; bases outside gene matches: 4. In germline, CDR1 is KGHDR, CDR2 SFDVKD. The CDR3 totals 15 residues. The CDR3 here is CATSESSGGTDTQYF. The CDR3 DNA reads TGTGCCACCAGTGAGTCTAGCGGAGGCACAGATACGCAGTATTTT.

The chain uses TRBV4-2 and TRBJ2-3, with D perhaps matching TRBD2 (6 bases). V lost 1 base and J 3 bases, leaving 14 bases between the germline ends. The germline gives CDR1 LGHNA, CDR2 YNFKEQ. This CDR3 is 16 amino acids long. DNA of the CDR3: TGTGCCAGCAGCCAAGGGCTAGCGAGTTCTACAGATACGCAGTATTTT. Translation: CASSQGLASSTDTQYF.

The chain combines TRBV5-4 with TRBJ2-1, with TRBD2 matching over 7 bases. The CDR3 runs to 18 residues. Looked up from germline, CDR1 is SGHNT and CDR2 is YYREEE (reference sequence). J lost 2 bases, V lost 4 bases, and 15 bases had no gene match. The chain's CDR3 is CASSQTLLAGDAYNEQFF. In DNA form, the CDR3 reads TGTGCCAGCAGCCAAACATTGCTGGCGGGAGACGCCTACAATGAGCAGTTCTTC. The full variable domain, its missing parts supplied by reference TRBV5-4 and TRBJ2-1, is ETGVTQSPTHLIKTRGQQVTLRCSSQSGHNTVSWYQQALGQGPQFIFQYYREEENGRGNFPPRFSGLQFPNYSSELNVNALELDDSALYLCASSQTLLAGDAYNEQFFGPGTRLTVL.

CDR3 sequence reads: CAIARREGGNEQFF. The CDR3 DNA reads as TGTGCCATCGCCAGGCGGGAGGGGGGCAATGAGCAGTTCTTC. V and J are TRBV7-9 and TRBJ2-1; 9 bases align to TRBD2. Germline V gene lookup returns CDR1 SEHNR and CDR2 FQNEAQ (reference sequence). V lost 10 bases, J lost 6 bases, and 10 bases stayed unmatched. The CDR3 is 14 residues long.

The rearrangement links TRBV19 to TRBJ2-5; the D is unclear. Germline V CDR1 and CDR2: LNHDA, SQIVND (reference sequence). V was trimmed by 1 base and J by 1 base, leaving 7 bases between them. The CDR3 totals 14 residues. CDR3 residues: CASSIGLLQETQYF. Here the CDR3 DNA reads TGTGCCAGTAGTATAGGGCTCCTCCAAGAGACCCAGTACTTC.

This clone was counted once. At the DNA level, this CDR3 is encoded by other sequences in the same sample as well. The J gene is TRBJ2-2, the V gene TRBV5-1, with D possibly matching TRBD1 (5 bases). Looked up from germline, CDR1 is SGHRS and CDR2 is YFSETQ. The CDR3 is made up of 14 amino acids. V shed 3 bases and J shed 1 base, with 7 bases lying between them. CDR3 sequence: CASSSGQNTGELFF. The CDR3 DNA is TGCGCCAGCAGCTCCGGACAGAACACCGGGGAGCTGTTTTTT. Full variable domain (rest looked up from reference TRBV5-1 and TRBJ2-2): KAGVTQTPRYLIKTRGQQVTLSCSPISGHRSVSWYQQTPGQGLQFLFEYFSETQRNKGNFPGRFSGRQFSNSRSEMNVSTLELGDSALYLCASSSGQNTGELFFGEGSRLTVL.

Turning to this clone: Different DNA sequences within this sample yield the same CDR3. The chain links TRBV18 to TRBJ2-3; the match to TRBD2 covers 10 bases. The CDR3 totals 15 residues. Germline V CDR1 and CDR2: KGHSH, LQKENI. After removal of 0 bases from V and 4 bases from J, the junction contained 1 base not matched to a gene. CDR3 sequence reads: CASSPPLAGADTQYF. In DNA form, the CDR3 reads TGTGCCAGCTCACCACCGCTAGCGGGAGCAGATACGCAGTATTTT.

This sequence joins TRBV5-1 and TRBJ2-3; D possibly corresponds to TRBD2 (5 bases). Deletions cut 1 base from V and 1 base from J, with 10 bases between. There are 15 residues in the CDR3. CDR1 and CDR2 from the germline V gene are SGHRS and YFSETQ. CDR3 sequence (DNA): TGCGCCAGCAGCTTGAGGGAGATTGGCACAGATACGCAGTATTTT. Its translation: CASSLREIGTDTQYF.

A single count supports this clone. The chain is built from TRBV10-2 and TRBJ1-1; TRBD1 matches 9 bases. The CDR3 totals 16 residues. Germline trimming cut 5 bases from V and 3 bases from J; bases unmatched to any gene: 10. Germline CDR1 is WSHSY and CDR2 is SAAADI. In nucleotides, the CDR3 is TGCGCCAGCAGTACCGGGACAGGGATTCGCGACACTGAAGCTTTCTTT. This sequence encodes CASSTGTGIRDTEAFF.

The chain carries TRBV2 and TRBJ2-2, with 8 bases matching TRBD2. The CDR3 is 16 residues long. V dropped 1 base and J dropped 4; count of bases not matched to a gene: 5. CDR1 and CDR2 from the germline V gene are SNHLY and FYNNEI. CDR3 coding DNA: TGTGCCAGCAGTGAAGTCCCAGCGGGAGTCACCGGGGAGCTGTTTTTT. Encoded protein: CASSEVPAGVTGELFF.

Only one count was recorded for this clone. The V gene is TRBV30, the J gene TRBJ2-3, with 7 bases identical to TRBD2. This CDR3 contains 14 residues. The germline V gene encodes CDR1 GTSNPN and CDR2 SVGIG (reference sequence). As DNA, the CDR3 is TGTGCTCTGGATCCCCTAGCGGATACAGATACGCAGTATTTT. This encodes CALDPLADTDTQYF.

The chain has TRBV7-2 and TRBJ2-1, with a possible D match to TRBD2 (6 bases). The V and J ends lost 6 bases and 10 bases respectively, with 13 bases between them. The CDR3 runs to 12 residues. Germline CDR1 SGHTA, CDR2 FQGNSA. The CDR3 DNA is TGTGCCAGCAGTTCCATACGGGAGGAGCAGTTCTTC. Protein: CASSSIREEQFF.

The rearrangement links TRBV7-2 to TRBJ2-7, with 8 bases aligning to TRBD1. Per the germline V gene, CDR1 is SGHTA and CDR2 is FQGNSA. V shed 5 bases and J 5 bases; nucleotides not matched to a gene: 8. The CDR3 contains 14 residues. CDR3 nucleotide sequence: TGTGCCAGCAGCCCCATACAGGGGGTCGACGAGCAGTACTTC. Translation gives CASSPIQGVDEQYF.

The rearrangement uses TRBV16 and TRBJ1-5; D is ambiguous. The V end was cut by 0 bases, the J end by 3 bases, with 9 bases between. The CDR3 has 15 amino acids. CDR1 is KGHSY, CDR2 FQNENV, per germline. CDR3: CASSQSATANQPQHF. The CDR3 nucleotides read TGTGCCAGCAGCCAATCCGCCACAGCCAATCAGCCCCAGCATTTT.

This chain links TRBV27 with TRBJ1-1, with 10 bases that match TRBD1. Germline CDR1 and CDR2: MNHEY and SMNVEV (reference sequence). V was pared by 2 bases and J by 11 bases, with 5 bases of the junction left unmatched. The CDR3 has 13 amino acids. CDR3 sequence (DNA): TGTGCCAGCAGTTTACGGGACAGGGGTCGGGCTTTCTTT. Its protein product is CASSLRDRGRAFF.